This TCR beta chain emerged from a study of T cell repertoires in cytomegalovirus infection. TCRdb redid the calling of the reads with MiXCR, one entry per CDR3 protein. Among 480,000 or so distinct CDR3 sequences, 10% to 12% were seen once, and the ten largest hold 10%. There are 15 residues in the CDR3. Per the germline V gene, CDR1 is SGHRS and CDR2 is YFSETQ. Trimming removed 0 bases at V and 6 bases at J, with 12 bases between. The TCR comes from a human donor in good health (CMV status not recorded). Some clones in this sample may be carry-over from other donors' samples. The source material was PBMCs. The chain links TRBV5-1 to TRBJ2-2, with D maybe TRBD1 (6 bases). Written as DNA, the CDR3 is TGCGCCAGCAGCTTGGACACAGGGTGGGCCGGGGAGCTGTTTTTT. Amino acids: CASSLDTGWAGELFF. The full variable domain, with the rest looked up from reference TRBV5-1 and TRBJ2-2, is KAGVTQTPRYLIKTRGQQVTLSCSPISGHRSVSWYQQTPGQGLQFLFEYFSETQRNKGNFPGRFSGRQFSNSRSEMNVSTLELGDSALYLCASSLDTGWAGELFFGEGSRLTVL.